This record concerns one T cell receptor (beta chain) sequence. Its target is not known. This entry comes from a study of blood T cells in healthy people across ages. At the level of the study: About one barcoded beta molecule per two T cells came from capture by template switching.

Next came a second PCR, run for about 7 to 12 cycles, which used a sample-barcoded 5' primer along with a J-beta primer mix. TCRdb itself ran the 5' RACE reads through MiXCR, one entry per CDR3 protein. Among roughly 1.9 million distinct CDR3 sequences listed, approximately 40% were seen once. From germline, CDR1 is SGHVS and CDR2 FNYEAQ. The CDR3 has 15 residues. V lost 2 bases and J lost 4, with 11 bases in between. Study-wide findings and caveats: PBMCs went unsorted, and a conclusive naive versus antigen-experienced comparison was therefore prevented. Strong correlation was found linking TCR beta diversity to naive T cell percentage.

V gene TRBV7-6 combines with J gene TRBJ2-2; D gene ambiguous. Sequenced input: blood. This sequence originates from a human donor in good health. The CDR3 sequence is CASSLLRPGTGELFF. The DNA of the CDR3 is TGTGCCAGCAGCTTACTAAGGCCGGGCACCGGGGAGCTGTTTTTT.